What follows are 29 T cell receptor beta chains derived from one specimen sequenced in a study of blood T cell repertoires in COVID-19. Some clones are missing from TCRdb's copy, which holds only in-frame ones; the method was immunoSEQ multiplex PCR. The repertoire consists of roughly 170,000 clones, with over 65% occurring once and the leading ten covering around 2.9%. Sequences were obtained from peripheral blood. The receptors here all came from a woman of 80 years or more with acute or convalescent COVID-19.

Here the CDR3 DNA reads TGTGCCAGTAGTATAGCATACAGGTCCTATAGCAATCAGCCCCAGCATTTT. Protein: CASSIAYRSYSNQPQHF. This chain uses TRBV19 with TRBJ1-5; D might be TRBD1 (5 bases). This CDR3 spans 17 amino acids. The V and J ends lost 1 base and 0 bases respectively, with 13 bases between them. Germline assignment: CDR1 LNHDA and CDR2 SQIVND (reference sequence). Together with reference TRBV19 and TRBJ1-5, the CDR3 gives the full variable domain: DGGITQSPKYLFRKEGQNVTLSCEQNLNHDAMYWYRQDPGQGLRLIYYSQIVNDFQKGDIAEGYSVSREKKESFPLTVTSAQKNPTAFYLCASSIAYRSYSNQPQHFGDGTRLSIL.

J is TRBJ1-2 and V is TRBV28, with a weak D call TRBD1 (6 bases). The germline V gene encodes CDR1 MDHEN and CDR2 SYDVKM. Trimming cost V 3 bases and J 8 bases, with 25 bases left between them. The CDR3 has 17 amino acids. This CDR3 is CASSLNPAGTKPGGYTF. CDR3 bases: TGTGCCAGCAGTTTGAACCCCGCCGGGACAAAGCCCGGGGGCTACACCTTC.

The gene calls are TRBV6-2 or TRBV6-3 and TRBJ1-3; D unclear. Trimming took 5 bases from V and 0 from J, leaving 8 bases between them. This CDR3 comprises 14 residues. Germline loops: CDR1 MNHEY, CDR2 SVGEGT. DNA of the CDR3: TGTGCCAGCAGTGCATTTAGCTCTGGAAACACCATATATTTT. Amino acid sequence: CASSAFSSGNTIYF.

This clone turned up a few times. The CDR3 is CASSISGAYSNQPQHF. For the CDR3, the DNA is TGTGCCAGTAGTATCTCCGGAGCCTATAGCAATCAGCCCCAGCATTTT. The chain uses TRBV19 and TRBJ1-5; D not resolved. CDR3 size: 16 residues. Germline V lookup: CDR1 LNHDA, CDR2 SQIVND (reference sequence). V was clipped by 3 bases and J by 0 bases, with 12 bases between them. Combining the CDR3 with reference TRBV19 and TRBJ1-5 gives the whole variable domain DGGITQSPKYLFRKEGQNVTLSCEQNLNHDAMYWYRQDPGQGLRLIYYSQIVNDFQKGDIAEGYSVSREKKESFPLTVTSAQKNPTAFYLCASSISGAYSNQPQHFGDGTRLSIL.

The CDR3 nucleotides read TGTGCCAGCAGCCTTCAGGCGGCGGGTGGAAACACCATATATTTT. It codes for CASSLQAAGGNTIYF. The chain recombines TRBV7-2 with TRBJ1-3; D not resolved. V was cut by 5 bases and J by 3 bases, with 14 bases left in between. Germline V gene lookup returns CDR1 SGHTA and CDR2 FQGNSA. CDR3 length equals 15 residues.

Here the CDR3 DNA reads TGTGCCAGCAGCGATAGAGGGGCGGGAGTTCAAAATACGCAGTATTTT. Translation: CASSDRGAGVQNTQYF. The rearrangement joins TRBV9 to TRBJ2-3; 7 nucleotides align to TRBD2. Germline V CDR1 and CDR2: SGDLS, YYNGEE. The junction had 14 bases not matched to a gene; V was cut back by 3 bases and J by 7 bases. The CDR3 is 16 residues long.

The rearrangement links TRBV6-5 to TRBJ1-1, with 8 bases matching TRBD1. Germline CDR1 reads MNHEY; CDR2 reads SVGAGI. V dropped 0 bases and J dropped 1; count of bases not matched to a gene: 1. This CDR3 is built from 15 residues. This CDR3 reads CASSYSQGANTEAFF. CDR3 nucleotide sequence: TGTGCCAGCAGTTACTCGCAGGGGGCGAACACTGAAGCTTTCTTT.

The gene calls are TRBV11-2 and TRBJ2-5; D is uncertain. The germline V and J ends were trimmed by 2 bases and 5 bases, with 6 bases remaining between them. CDR3 length: 12 residues. The germline V gene encodes CDR1 SGHAT and CDR2 FQNNGV. The CDR3 reads CASSLNSETQYF. Here the CDR3 DNA reads TGTGCCAGCAGCTTAAATTCGGAGACCCAGTACTTC.

Turning to this clone: Other DNA variants within this sample encode the same CDR3. V and J are TRBV5-1 and TRBJ2-1; 12 bases fit TRBD2. J gave up 7 bases and V 2 bases, and 4 bases lay outside the gene matches. CDR1 and CDR2 from the germline V gene are SGHRS and YFSETQ. The CDR3 covers 15 residues. As DNA, the CDR3 is TGCGCCAGCAGCTTAAAACTAGCGGGAGGTAATGAGCAGTTCTTC. Protein: CASSLKLAGGNEQFF.

This chain uses TRBV20-1 with TRBJ2-1; 13 nucleotides match TRBD2. Germline values: CDR1 DFQATT, CDR2 SNEGSKA (reference sequence). The CDR3 loop spans 15 amino acids. With V trimmed by 3 bases and J by 9 bases, 8 bases remained unmatched. The CDR3 loop reads CSASEGLAGIPEQFF. In DNA form, the CDR3 reads TGCAGTGCTAGTGAGGGACTAGCGGGAATTCCTGAGCAGTTCTTC.

The CDR3 is CASSQGSRGLFF. CDR3 nucleotides: TGTGCCAGCAGCCAAGGGTCCCGGGGGCTGTTTTTT. J is TRBJ2-2 and V is TRBV3-1 (or the pseudogene TRBV3-2), with a tentative D call TRBD2 (5 bases). Looked up from germline, CDR1 is LGHDT and CDR2 is YNNKEL (reference sequence). Trimming stripped 1 base from V and 13 bases from J, with 10 bases between. The CDR3 length is 12 residues.

Written as DNA, the CDR3 is TGTGCCAGCAGTTCCCCGACTAGCGGGAGCACAGATACGCAGTATTTT. It encodes CASSSPTSGSTDTQYF. V usage is TRBV28 and J usage is TRBJ2-3, with TRBD2 matching 10 bases. CDR3 length: 16 residues. CDR1 is MDHEN and CDR2 is SYDVKM in the germline V gene. V gave up 4 bases and J gave up 0 bases; unmatched junction bases: 4.

This clone turned up a few times. The V and J genes are TRBV10-1 and TRBJ2-7; 11 bases fit TRBD2. Trimming cost V 6 bases and J 6 bases; bases outside gene matches: 4. The CDR3 is 13 amino acids. Germline CDR1 and CDR2: WNHNN and SYGVQD (reference sequence). The CDR3 coding sequence is TGCGCCAGCAGAGCCGGGACTAGCGGCGAGCAGTACTTC. It is translated as CASRAGTSGEQYF.

The chain joins TRBV24-1 to TRBJ2-1; D perhaps matches TRBD2 (5 bases). V lost 1 base and J lost 2, with 8 bases in between. The CDR3 has 15 residues. The germline V gene has CDR1 KGHDR and CDR2 SFDVKD. CDR3 DNA: TGTGCCACCAGTGATTTCGGAGGCGCCTACAATGAGCAGTTCTTC. Its translation is CATSDFGGAYNEQFF.

The chain has TRBV27 and TRBJ1-3; 7 nucleotides match TRBD1. Per the germline V gene, CDR1 is MNHEY and CDR2 is SMNVEV (reference sequence). J lost 0 bases, V lost 8 bases, and 10 bases had no gene match. The CDR3 has 16 amino acids. For the CDR3, the DNA is TGTGCCAGCCGTCCGACAGGGTGGAACTCTGGAAACACCATATATTTT. This codes for CASRPTGWNSGNTIYF.

The chain employs TRBV28 and TRBJ1-6, with 8 bases aligning to TRBD1. Per the germline V gene, CDR1 is MDHEN and CDR2 is SYDVKM. The CDR3 is 14 residues long. Trimming removed 3 bases from V and 11 bases from J; junction bases left unmatched: 6. Here the CDR3 reads CASSFGQGYTPLHF. As DNA, the CDR3 is TGTGCCAGCAGTTTCGGACAGGGTTACACACCCCTCCACTTT.

This chain joins TRBV7-2 and TRBJ1-1; 8 bases align to TRBD1. CDR3 size: 14 residues. Per germline, CDR1 SGHTA and CDR2 FQGNSA. V lost 2 bases, J lost 5 bases, and 4 bases stayed unmatched. CDR3 in amino acids: CASSLQGAMTEAFF. The CDR3 DNA reads as TGTGCCAGCAGCTTACAGGGGGCGATGACTGAAGCTTTCTTT.

The chain is built from TRBV28 and TRBJ1-4; 8 bases line up with TRBD1. This CDR3 comprises 12 residues. Looked up from germline, CDR1 is MDHEN and CDR2 is SYDVKM. The V gene end was trimmed by 6 bases and the J gene end by 10 bases; junction bases not matched to a gene: 4. This CDR3 reads CASRDRGGKLFF. The DNA of the CDR3 is TGTGCCAGCAGAGACAGGGGAGGAAAACTGTTTTTT.

Details on this clone: Other DNA sequences in this sample translate to the same CDR3. The CDR3 loop is CASSLTGNYGYTF. The CDR3, as DNA: TGTGCCAGCAGTTTGACAGGGAACTATGGCTACACCTTC. The chain uses TRBV28 and TRBJ1-2, with 7 bases identical to TRBD1. Trimming took 3 bases from V and 2 from J; bases not matched to a gene: 0. Germline CDR1 is MDHEN and CDR2 is SYDVKM. This CDR3 contains 13 residues.

This clone was seen a single time. For the CDR3, the DNA is TGTGCCAGCAGTTCCTCCCGACAGGGAGTCTATGGCTACACCTTC. This encodes CASSSSRQGVYGYTF. The chain employs TRBV28 and TRBJ1-2; TRBD1 matches at 7 bases. The CDR3 runs 15 residues. Germline V gene lookup returns CDR1 MDHEN and CDR2 SYDVKM. The J segment lost 4 bases and the V segment lost 4 bases, leaving 9 bases of the junction unmatched.

The chain joins TRBV24-1 to TRBJ2-7; D uncertain. V was shortened by 3 bases and J by 1 base, with 9 bases between the two germline ends. The CDR3 has 14 residues. Germline CDR1 and CDR2: KGHDR and SFDVKD. The CDR3, as DNA: TGTGCCACCAGTGATCCCCCCGGTTCCTACGAGCAGTACTTC. Protein sequence: CATSDPPGSYEQYF.

The chain uses TRBV29-1 and TRBJ1-4, with D unresolved. CDR3 size: 13 residues. V dropped 7 bases and J dropped 8 bases, with 17 bases sitting between them. The V gene's germline CDR1 is SQVTM and CDR2 ANQGSEA. This chain's CDR3 is CSASGSGGEKLFF. The DNA of the CDR3 is TGCAGCGCCTCCGGTTCCGGAGGGGAAAAACTGTTTTTT.

This clone appeared once. J is TRBJ2-1 and V is TRBV7-9; 10 bases agree with TRBD2. The CDR3 loop spans 16 amino acids. The germline V gene has CDR1 SEHNR and CDR2 FQNEAQ (reference sequence). The V gene end was trimmed by 5 bases and the J gene end by 2 bases; junction bases not matched to a gene: 6. The CDR3 DNA follows: TGTGCCAGCAGCAAACAAGCGGGAGGGACCTACAATGAGCAGTTCTTC. This codes for CASSKQAGGTYNEQFF.

The genes are TRBV10-3 and TRBJ2-3, with no clear D. The CDR3 is 11 amino acids. V lost 10 bases and J lost 0, with 5 bases in between. Germline lookup yields CDR1 ENHRY and CDR2 SYGVKD. The CDR3 bases are TGTGCCACTACTAGCACAGATACGCAGTATTTT. Translating it yields CATTSTDTQYF.

This clone has a single count. The V call is TRBV9, the J call TRBJ1-6; tentatively, D is TRBD1 (5 bases). The CDR3 is made up of 15 amino acids. V was shortened by 1 base and J by 7 bases, with 12 bases between the two germline ends. The V gene's germline CDR1 is SGDLS and CDR2 YYNGEE. CDR3 protein: CASSVSSQGNSPLHF. The CDR3 coding sequence is TGTGCCAGCAGCGTATCCTCCCAGGGCAATTCACCCCTCCACTTT.

The chain joins TRBV27 to TRBJ1-5, with 7 bases identical to TRBD1. This CDR3 has 15 amino acids. Germline lookup yields CDR1 MNHEY and CDR2 SMNVEV (reference sequence). V was pared by 4 bases and J by 7 bases, with 10 bases of the junction left unmatched. CDR3 amino acids: CASSSHGQVGQPQHF. The CDR3 DNA reads TGTGCCAGCAGTTCACATGGACAGGTGGGGCAGCCCCAGCATTTT.

The chain carries TRBV19 and TRBJ2-7; unclear D gene. This CDR3 comprises 14 residues. Trimming stripped 0 bases from V and 2 bases from J, with 8 bases between. Germline V gene data show CDR1 as LNHDA and CDR2 as SQIVND (reference sequence). The CDR3, as DNA: TGTGCCAGTAGTATAGACCCGAGTACCTACGAGCAGTACTTC. Translated, it gives CASSIDPSTYEQYF.

The chain couples TRBV30 to TRBJ1-6; D may be TRBD1 (6 bases). The ends were cut back, 4 bases at V and 6 bases at J, with 13 bases in the middle. The CDR3 spans 14 residues. Germline V gives CDR1 GTSNPN, CDR2 SVGIG (reference sequence). CDR3 in DNA: TGTGCCTGGAACGTCGGACAGCCTAATTCACCCCTCCACTTT. Translating it yields CAWNVGQPNSPLHF.

The table lists this clone with many counts. The chain employs TRBV9 and TRBJ2-7; D unresolved. The CDR3 is 16 residues long. V was cut by 0 bases and J by 4 bases, with 17 bases left in between. Germline CDR1 is SGDLS and CDR2 is YYNGEE. CDR3 residues: CASSVAAHPGFYEQYF. The CDR3 DNA reads as TGTGCCAGCAGCGTAGCCGCACATCCCGGGTTTTACGAGCAGTACTTC. The whole variable domain, remainder taken from reference TRBV9 and TRBJ2-7, is DSGVTQTPKHLITATGQRVTLRCSPRSGDLSVYWYQQSLDQGLQFLIQYYNGEERAKGNILERFSAQQFPDLHSELNLSSLELGDSALYFCASSVAAHPGFYEQYFGPGTRLTVT.